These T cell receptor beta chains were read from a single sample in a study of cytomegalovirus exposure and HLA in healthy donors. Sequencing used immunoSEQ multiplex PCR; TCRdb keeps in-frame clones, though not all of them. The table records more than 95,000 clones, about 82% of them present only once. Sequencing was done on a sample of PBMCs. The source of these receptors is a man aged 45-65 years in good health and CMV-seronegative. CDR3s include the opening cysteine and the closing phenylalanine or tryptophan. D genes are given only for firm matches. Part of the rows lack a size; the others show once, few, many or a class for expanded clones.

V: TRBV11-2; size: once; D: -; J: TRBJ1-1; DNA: TGTGCCAGCAGCTTCAACAGGGAGAACACTGAAGCTTTCTTT; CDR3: CASSFNRENTEAFF
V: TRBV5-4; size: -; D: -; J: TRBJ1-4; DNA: TGTGCCAGCAGCCGCCCCACAGGTGAAGGAGAAAAACTGTTTTTT; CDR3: CASSRPTGEGEKLFF
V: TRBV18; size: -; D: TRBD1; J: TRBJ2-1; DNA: TGTGCCAGCTCACCAATGACAGGGGTCGATGAGCAGTTCTTC; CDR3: CASSPMTGVDEQFF
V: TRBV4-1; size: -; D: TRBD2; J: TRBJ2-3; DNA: TGCGCCAGCAGCCGCCAGGGACTAGCGGGGGGGACTTCTAGCACAGATACGCAGTATTTT; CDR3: CASSRQGLAGGTSSTDTQYF
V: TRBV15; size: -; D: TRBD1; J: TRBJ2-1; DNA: TGTGCCACCAGCAGAGATCCTCTGCGGGACAGGGGCAGACGGGGGGCCTACAATGAGCAGTTCTTC; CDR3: CATSRDPLRDRGRRGAYNEQFF
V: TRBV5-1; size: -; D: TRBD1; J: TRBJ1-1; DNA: TGCGCCAGCAGCAGAACAGGGGACACTGAAGCTTTCTTT; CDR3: CASSRTGDTEAFF
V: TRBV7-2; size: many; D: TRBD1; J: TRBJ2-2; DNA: TGTGCCAGCAGCTTAACGACAGGGCCCGGGGAGCTGTTTTTT; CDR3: CASSLTTGPGELFF
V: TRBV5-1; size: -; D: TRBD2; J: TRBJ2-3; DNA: TGCGCCAGCGGCGGGGGGGGAACTCTAACAGATACGCAGTATTTT; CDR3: CASGGGGTLTDTQYF
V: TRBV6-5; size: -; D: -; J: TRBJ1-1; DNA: TGTGCCAGCAGTTCAGCAGGAGGGAACACTGAAGCTTTCTTT; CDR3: CASSSAGGNTEAFF
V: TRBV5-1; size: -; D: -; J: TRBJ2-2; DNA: TGCGCCAGCAGCTTGGGGGCAGGCTCCGCGAACACCGGGGAGCTGTTTTTT; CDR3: CASSLGAGSANTGELFF
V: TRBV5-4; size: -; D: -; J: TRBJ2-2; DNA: TGTGCCAGCAGCTGGGGGACACCCAGAACTGTCACCGGGGAGCTGTTTTTT; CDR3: CASSWGTPRTVTGELFF
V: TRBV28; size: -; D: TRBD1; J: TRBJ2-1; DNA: TGTGCCAGCAGGACACCCTCCGGGACAGACTCCTACAATGAGCAGTTCTTC; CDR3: CASRTPSGTDSYNEQFF
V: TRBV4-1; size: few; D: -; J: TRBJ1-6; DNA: TGCGCCAGCAGTTCAGGGGATTCACCCCTCCACTTT; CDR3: CASSSGDSPLHF
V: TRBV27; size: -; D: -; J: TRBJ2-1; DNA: TGTGCCAGCAGTCTGGACCCCCCGGGGGAGCAGTTCTTC; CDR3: CASSLDPPGEQFF
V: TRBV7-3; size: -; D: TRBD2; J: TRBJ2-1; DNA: TGTGCCAGCAGCTTAGGAGGGAGGGAAGATGAGCAGTTCTTC; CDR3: CASSLGGREDEQFF
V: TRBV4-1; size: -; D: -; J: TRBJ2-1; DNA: TGCGCCAGCAGCCAAATCGGCGGTAGCAGCAACAATGAGCAGTTCTTC; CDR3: CASSQIGGSSNNEQFF
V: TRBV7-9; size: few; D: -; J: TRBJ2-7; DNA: TGTGCCAGCAGCTTAGCGTGGGCCTCCTACGAGCAGTACTTC; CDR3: CASSLAWASYEQYF
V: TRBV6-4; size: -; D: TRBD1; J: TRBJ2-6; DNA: TGTGCCAGTCCCGTTAGGGACAGGGACCCTCCTGGGGCCAACGTCCTGACTTTC; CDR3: CASPVRDRDPPGANVLTF